Each of the 17 T cell receptor beta chains below was sequenced from the same sample in a study of blood T cell repertoires in COVID-19. TCRdb's table, derived via immunoSEQ multiplex PCR, lists solely in-frame clones and lacks some. The sample holds about 170,000 clones, around 86% seen once. The sequencing input was peripheral blood. The receptors were sampled from a woman of 80 years or more in a cohort sampled during active or convalescent COVID-19.

The chain carries TRBV19 and TRBJ1-2; weak D call: TRBD1 (5 bases). The CDR3 is made up of 14 amino acids. V lost 3 bases to trimming and J lost 6 bases, with 14 bases between them. From germline, CDR1 is LNHDA and CDR2 SQIVND (reference sequence). CDR3 bases: TGTGCCAGTAGTATGGGCCACGGGGGGGATGGCTACACCTTC. Translation gives CASSMGHGGDGYTF. Variable domain in full (rest from reference TRBV19 and TRBJ1-2): DGGITQSPKYLFRKEGQNVTLSCEQNLNHDAMYWYRQDPGQGLRLIYYSQIVNDFQKGDIAEGYSVSREKKESFPLTVTSAQKNPTAFYLCASSMGHGGDGYTFGSGTRLTVV.

The chain has TRBV24-1 and TRBJ1-2; possibly TRBD1 for D (5 bases). Trimming took 1 base from V and 4 from J, leaving 12 bases between them. Germline V lookup: CDR1 KGHDR, CDR2 SFDVKD. The CDR3 has 15 amino acids. In DNA form, the CDR3 reads TGTGCCACCAGTGATTTCGACCAGGGCTCCTATGGCTACACCTTC. Its protein product is CATSDFDQGSYGYTF.

V and J are TRBV4-1 and TRBJ2-3, with 7 bases matching TRBD2. With V trimmed by 0 bases and J by 6 bases, 12 bases remained unmatched. Germline V gene sequence: CDR1 MGHRA, CDR2 YSYEKL. CDR3 size: 17 residues. This CDR3 reads CASSQEVRASGGDTQYF. In DNA, the CDR3 is TGCGCCAGCAGCCAAGAAGTTCGGGCTAGCGGAGGGGATACGCAGTATTTT.

The genes are TRBV28 and TRBJ1-2, with 10 bases that match TRBD1. This CDR3 comprises 18 residues. J gave up 3 bases and V 5 bases, and 15 bases lay outside the gene matches. CDR1 is MDHEN and CDR2 is SYDVKM in the germline V gene. CDR3 in amino acids: CASSPGQGVVVWYYGYTF. The CDR3 DNA is TGTGCCAGCAGTCCAGGACAGGGGGTAGTCGTTTGGTACTATGGCTACACCTTC.

The rearrangement joins TRBV2 to TRBJ1-5; D unresolved. Trimming cost V 1 base and J 5 bases, with 9 bases left between them. Germline lookup yields CDR1 SNHLY and CDR2 FYNNEI. The CDR3 runs 14 residues. CDR3 nucleotide sequence: TGTGCCAGCAGTGAAGAGGCCGGGTATCAGCCCCAGCATTTT. It yields the protein CASSEEAGYQPQHF. Full variable domain (remainder filled in from reference TRBV2 and TRBJ1-5): EPEVTQTPSHQVTQMGQEVILRCVPISNHLYFYWYRQILGQKVEFLVSFYNNEISEKSEIFDDQFSVERPDGSNFTLKIRSTKLEDSAMYFCASSEEAGYQPQHFGDGTRLSIL.

Only one count was recorded for this clone. The chain links TRBV28 to TRBJ2-2, with 9 bases aligning to TRBD1. The CDR3 has 15 residues. J was trimmed by 6 bases and V by 6 bases; bases with no gene match: 8. Germline CDR1 and CDR2: MDHEN and SYDVKM. CDR3 sequence (DNA): TGTGCCAGCAGAGAACCAAGACAGGGGGCCGGGGAGCTGTTTTTT. Translating gives CASREPRQGAGELFF. Using reference TRBV28 and TRBJ2-2 for the parts outside the CDR3, the full variable domain is DVKVTQSSRYLVKRTGEKVFLECVQDMDHENMFWYRQDPGLGLRLIYFSYDVKMKEKGDIPEGYSVSREKKERFSLILESASTNQTSMYLCASREPRQGAGELFFGEGSRLTVL.

The gene calls are TRBV6-1 and TRBJ2-7; D remains unclear. Germline CDR1 and CDR2: MNHNS and SASEGT. V lost 1 base, J lost 0 bases, and 7 bases lay in between. The CDR3 consists of 14 residues. In nucleotides, the CDR3 is TGTGCCAGCAGTGAAGTTGGCTTCTCCTACGAGCAGTACGTC. This sequence encodes CASSEVGFSYEQYV.

This sequence joins TRBV7-8 and TRBJ2-1, with 9 positions matching TRBD2. CDR1 and CDR2 (germline): SGHVS, FQNEAQ. V lost 0 bases, J lost 6 bases, and 6 bases stayed unmatched. CDR3 size: 16 residues. CDR3 sequence: CASSLALREGRNEQFF. The DNA of the CDR3 is TGTGCCAGCAGCTTAGCGTTGCGGGAGGGCCGCAATGAGCAGTTCTTC.

The gene calls are TRBV28 and TRBJ1-2, with a weak D call TRBD1 (5 bases). Germline V gene data show CDR1 as MDHEN and CDR2 as SYDVKM. The CDR3 is 15 residues long. V shed 1 base and J shed 7 bases, with 16 bases lying between them. The CDR3 loop is CASSLSGYGFAGYTF. CDR3 nucleotides: TGTGCCAGCAGTTTATCAGGGTACGGTTTCGCTGGCTACACCTTC.

The gene calls are TRBV7-9 and TRBJ2-5; 7 bases are shared with TRBD2. CDR3 length: 16 residues. Trimming at V came to 3 bases and at J to 3 bases, leaving 10 bases not matched to a gene. CDR1 SEHNR and CDR2 FQNEAQ come from the germline V gene (reference sequence). The CDR3 region is CASSFWAGVPEETQYF. As DNA, the CDR3 is TGTGCCAGCAGCTTCTGGGCGGGGGTACCAGAAGAGACCCAGTACTTC.

The chain combines TRBV27 with TRBJ2-3; a possible D gene is TRBD2 (7 bases). V shed 8 bases and J shed 0 bases, with 15 bases lying between them. The germline CDR1 and CDR2 sequences are MNHEY and SMNVEV (reference sequence). This CDR3 is 15 amino acids long. For the CDR3, the DNA is TGTGCCAGCGGTCGTAGGGGGGGCAGCACAGATACGCAGTATTTT. It codes for CASGRRGGSTDTQYF.

The chain couples TRBV10-3 to TRBJ2-1; 10 nucleotides match TRBD2. CDR1 and CDR2 (germline): ENHRY, SYGVKD. The CDR3 is 17 amino acids. Losses at the gene ends were 0 bases for V and 10 bases for J; bases not matched to a gene: 12. CDR3 bases: TGTGCCATCAGTGAGTCGGGAAGCCTAGCGGGAGACGGGGAGCAGTTCTTC. Encoded protein: CAISESGSLAGDGEQFF.

This chain uses TRBV6-1 with TRBJ2-7; no definite D call. Germline CDR1 is MNHNS and CDR2 is SASEGT. Trimming removed 1 base at V and 1 base at J, with 11 bases between. This CDR3 region has 15 residues. CDR3 nucleotide sequence: TGTGCCAGCAGTGAAGGGGCGAATGAGTCCTACGAGCAGTACGTC. It encodes CASSEGANESYEQYV.

The V gene is TRBV12-3 or TRBV12-4, the J gene TRBJ1-2; D possibly corresponds to TRBD1 (6 bases). The CDR3 covers 13 residues. V gave up 0 bases and J gave up 7 bases, with 9 bases separating them. CDR3 sequence: CASSLAGGLGYTF. In nucleotides, the CDR3 is TGTGCCAGCAGTTTAGCGGGGGGGCTTGGCTACACCTTC.

V gene TRBV4-2 combines with J gene TRBJ2-3; no definite D call. CDR3 length: 14 amino acids. CDR1 and CDR2 (germline): LGHNA, YNFKEQ. Trimming pared 0 bases from V and 6 bases from J, leaving 10 bases between. In nucleotides, the CDR3 is TGTGCCAGCAGCCAAGATCTCCACTCCGATACGCAGTATTTT. Translating it yields CASSQDLHSDTQYF.

The CDR3 loop reads CSASRGSTGDTQYF. The CDR3 bases are TGCAGTGCTAGTCGGGGATCGACGGGAGATACGCAGTATTTT. V usage is TRBV20-1 and J usage is TRBJ2-3, with D possibly TRBD2 on 5 matching bases. The V gene lost 3 bases and the J gene lost 5 bases, with 15 bases spanning the gap. The CDR3 extends over 14 amino acids. Germline lookup yields CDR1 DFQATT and CDR2 SNEGSKA (reference sequence).

The gene calls are TRBV5-4 and TRBJ2-3; 12 bases line up with TRBD2. The germline CDR1 and CDR2 sequences are SGHNT and YYREEE (reference sequence). There are 15 residues in the CDR3. V lost 4 bases to trimming and J lost 3 bases; unmatched junction nucleotides: 3. The CDR3 sequence is CASSPTSGGTDTQYF. CDR3 bases: TGTGCCAGCAGCCCGACTAGCGGGGGAACAGATACGCAGTATTTT.